Each of the 29 T cell receptor beta chains below was sequenced from the same sample in a study of cytomegalovirus exposure and HLA in healthy donors. Primers: 60 Vbeta forward and 13 Jbeta reverse. Here immunoSEQ multiplex PCR was the method, and the copy in TCRdb shows in-frame clones only, minus some. The sample records about 150,000 clones, almost 85% being singletons. The sample taken for sequencing was PBMCs. The receptor source for this set is a man between 25 and 39 years old in good health and CMV-seropositive.

V gene TRBV6-1 combines with J gene TRBJ2-2; D is perhaps TRBD2 (5 bases). The CDR3 is made up of 15 amino acids. With 3 bases removed from V and 3 bases from J, the gap between germline ends came to 11 bases. Germline-derived CDR1 and CDR2 are MNHNS and SASEGT. For the CDR3, the DNA is TGTGCCAGCAGTGAGTCTAGCCGTTACACCGGGGAGCTGTTTTTT. This encodes CASSESSRYTGELFF.

The chain joins TRBV7-9 to TRBJ1-4; TRBD1 is a possible D gene (6 bases). The CDR3 totals 15 residues. Germline values: CDR1 SEHNR, CDR2 FQNEAQ (reference sequence). Between the trimmed V and J ends, which lost 5 bases and 7 bases, there was a span of 17 bases. The CDR3 protein is CASSAGAGAVEKLFF. Written as DNA, the CDR3 is TGTGCCAGCAGCGCCGGCGCAGGGGCGGTTGAAAAACTGTTTTTT.

This chain links TRBV18 with TRBJ2-7; 7 bases are a match to TRBD1. Trimming took 6 bases from V and 8 from J; bases not matched to a gene: 13. This CDR3 comprises 14 residues. The germline V gene has CDR1 KGHSH and CDR2 LQKENI. The CDR3 is CASSQDRLNSKQYF. For the CDR3, the DNA is TGTGCCAGCTCCCAGGACAGGTTGAATAGTAAGCAGTACTTC. Together with reference TRBV18 and TRBJ2-7, the CDR3 gives the full variable domain: NAGVMQNPRHLVRRRGQEARLRCSPMKGHSHVYWYRQLPEEGLKFMVYLQKENIIDESGMPKERFSAEFPKEGPSILRIQQVVRGDSAAYFCASSQDRLNSKQYFGPGTRLTVT.

This clone has just a few counts. The rearrangement uses TRBV19 and TRBJ2-2, with 9 bases lining up with TRBD1. CDR1 is LNHDA and CDR2 is SQIVND in the germline V gene (reference sequence). V shed 5 bases and J 8 bases; nucleotides not matched to a gene: 3. This CDR3 has 13 residues. The CDR3 sequence is CASSPQGAGELFF. The CDR3, as DNA: TGTGCCAGTAGTCCACAGGGGGCTGGGGAGCTGTTTTTT.

This chain connects TRBV9 to TRBJ2-1, with D hard to call. This CDR3 has 15 amino acids. The germline CDR1 and CDR2 sequences are SGDLS and YYNGEE. V gave up 4 bases and J gave up 4 bases, with 15 bases separating them. The CDR3, as DNA: TGTGCCAGCAGCCCACGCGCTCCGTTGTACAATGAGCAGTTCTTC. This codes for CASSPRAPLYNEQFF. Drawing the rest from reference TRBV9 and TRBJ2-1, the complete variable domain is DSGVTQTPKHLITATGQRVTLRCSPRSGDLSVYWYQQSLDQGLQFLIQYYNGEERAKGNILERFSAQQFPDLHSELNLSSLELGDSALYFCASSPRAPLYNEQFFGPGTRLTVL.

The chain has TRBV6-5 and TRBJ1-4; D may be TRBD1 (6 bases). This CDR3 has 15 residues. Trimming stripped 10 bases from V and 1 base from J, with 16 bases between. CDR1 MNHEY and CDR2 SVGAGI come from the germline V gene. The CDR3 here is CATQVEQGTNEKLFF. In DNA, the CDR3 is TGTGCCACCCAGGTAGAACAGGGAACTAATGAAAAACTGTTTTTT.

This clone was detected only once. The chain combines TRBV27 with TRBJ2-1; 8 nucleotides align to TRBD2. CDR3 length equals 14 residues. V was pared by 2 bases and J by 6 bases, with 3 bases of the junction left unmatched. The V gene's germline CDR1 is MNHEY and CDR2 SMNVEV (reference sequence). In DNA form, the CDR3 reads TGTGCCAGCAGTTTAAGCGGGAGCTCCAATGAGCAGTTCTTC. The encoded protein is CASSLSGSSNEQFF.

This clone was observed a single time. As DNA, the CDR3 is TGTGCCAGCAGTTTACTACACCGGGACAAGAGCTCCTACGAGCAGTACTTC. This sequence encodes CASSLLHRDKSSYEQYF. The V and J genes are TRBV7-2 and TRBJ2-7, with D perhaps TRBD1 (6 bases). The germline V gene has CDR1 SGHTA and CDR2 FQGNSA. Trimming stripped 6 bases from V and 0 bases from J, with 21 bases between. The CDR3 consists of 17 residues.

This rearrangement joins TRBV5-1 to TRBJ2-2; 8 nucleotides align to TRBD1. Germline lookup yields CDR1 SGHRS and CDR2 YFSETQ. The ends lost 4 bases at V and 1 base at J; junction bases unmatched: 6. This CDR3 comprises 16 residues. CDR3 sequence: CASSLSGQGNTGELFF. The CDR3 nucleotides read TGCGCCAGCAGCCTATCCGGACAGGGGAACACCGGGGAGCTGTTTTTT. Combining the CDR3 with reference TRBV5-1 and TRBJ2-2 gives the whole variable domain KAGVTQTPRYLIKTRGQQVTLSCSPISGHRSVSWYQQTPGQGLQFLFEYFSETQRNKGNFPGRFSGRQFSNSRSEMNVSTLELGDSALYLCASSLSGQGNTGELFFGEGSRLTVL.

This clone was seen only a few times. At one of its ends the junction is not consistent with the germline gene, which may arise from a read error. V and J are TRBV7-9 and TRBJ2-2, with D perhaps matching TRBD1 (5 bases). Germline loops: CDR1 SEHNR, CDR2 FQNEAQ (reference sequence). The length of the CDR3 is 15 residues. The CDR3 nucleotides are TGTTCCAGCACCGACAGACAGCAAGACACCGGGGAGCTGTTTTTT. Amino acids: CSSTDRQQDTGELFF.

The J gene is TRBJ1-4, the V gene TRBV7-2; weak D call: TRBD1 (5 bases). Per the germline V gene, CDR1 is SGHTA and CDR2 is FQGNSA. The ends were cut back, 5 bases at V and 2 bases at J, with 9 bases in the middle. The CDR3 has 14 residues. The CDR3 region has the DNA TGTGCCAGCAGCCAAGGGGTTACTAATGAAAAACTGTTTTTT. Translated: CASSQGVTNEKLFF.

This clone was found a few times. The rearrangement uses TRBV18 and TRBJ1-5; TRBD1 might be the D (5 bases). The germline gives CDR1 KGHSH, CDR2 LQKENI. This CDR3 is built from 15 residues. The germline V and J ends were trimmed by 6 bases and 2 bases, with 14 bases remaining between them. In nucleotides, the CDR3 is TGTGCCAGCTCCCCTAGGGGTCAGGGCAATCAGCCCCAGCATTTT. It is translated as CASSPRGQGNQPQHF.

The V and J genes are TRBV30 and TRBJ2-1, with D perhaps TRBD1 (5 bases). The CDR3 runs 13 residues. Between the trimmed V and J ends, which lost 2 bases and 3 bases, there was a span of 8 bases. The germline V gene has CDR1 GTSNPN and CDR2 SVGIG (reference sequence). The CDR3 DNA reads TGTGCCTGGAGTCCTGACAGCTACAATGAGCAGTTCTTC. Translated, it gives CAWSPDSYNEQFF.

The V gene is TRBV6-1, the J gene TRBJ2-5, with 9 bases matching TRBD2. Germline lookup yields CDR1 MNHNS and CDR2 SASEGT. Trimming took 6 bases from V and 3 from J; bases not matched to a gene: 8. The CDR3 length is 15 residues. The CDR3 loop reads CASSVIAGEKETQYF. In DNA, the CDR3 is TGTGCCAGCAGCGTCATAGCGGGAGAAAAAGAGACCCAGTACTTC.

The chain recombines TRBV11-2 with TRBJ2-1, with a weak D call TRBD2 (5 bases). The CDR3 contains 17 residues. Trimming took off 4 bases at V and 8 bases at J, with 24 bases between the two ends. Germline lookup yields CDR1 SGHAT and CDR2 FQNNGV. The CDR3 nucleotides read TGTGCCAGCAGCTCACTAACGCCTTCCCAGCTGCGGGATGAGCAGTTCTTC. Amino acids: CASSSLTPSQLRDEQFF.

V and J are TRBV19 and TRBJ1-2, with 7 nucleotides matching TRBD1. V shed 0 bases, J shed 8 bases, and the junction held 9 bases outside the gene matches. Germline V gives CDR1 LNHDA, CDR2 SQIVND (reference sequence). This CDR3 has 15 amino acids. The CDR3 loop is CASSIDIQGMSGYTF. CDR3 nucleotide sequence: TGTGCCAGTAGTATAGATATACAGGGGATGAGCGGCTACACCTTC. Full variable domain (remainder filled in from reference TRBV19 and TRBJ1-2): DGGITQSPKYLFRKEGQNVTLSCEQNLNHDAMYWYRQDPGQGLRLIYYSQIVNDFQKGDIAEGYSVSREKKESFPLTVTSAQKNPTAFYLCASSIDIQGMSGYTFGSGTRLTVV.

V usage is TRBV4-1 and J usage is TRBJ2-7; tentative D call: TRBD2 (6 bases). This CDR3 has 18 amino acids. V shed 5 bases and J shed 0 bases, with 23 bases lying between them. The germline CDR1 and CDR2 sequences are MGHRA and YSYEKL. CDR3 sequence (DNA): TGCGCCAGCAGCGAATCTATACGGGACTCCCATAGCTCCTACGAGCAGTACTTC. Its protein product is CASSESIRDSHSSYEQYF.

This sequence joins TRBV18 and TRBJ1-5; 7 positions agree with TRBD1. Germline V gene lookup returns CDR1 KGHSH and CDR2 LQKENI. This CDR3 is 17 amino acids long. The junction had 8 bases not matched to a gene; V was cut back by 2 bases and J by 1 base. The CDR3 region has the DNA TGTGCCAGCTCACCATTCGATTCACAGGGGAGCAATCAGCCCCAGCATTTT. Translated: CASSPFDSQGSNQPQHF.

The chain couples TRBV5-1 to TRBJ2-7; no clear D. The CDR3 is 13 residues long. V lost 4 bases and J 3 bases, leaving 11 bases between the germline ends. Germline assignment: CDR1 SGHRS and CDR2 YFSETQ. CDR3 sequence (DNA): TGCGCCAGCAGCCGGAACAGCTTCTACGAGCAGTACTTC. Translation: CASSRNSFYEQYF.

V is TRBV4-2 and J is TRBJ1-2; 10 nucleotides match TRBD1. The CDR3 extends over 12 amino acids. V was pared by 10 bases and J by 5 bases, with 4 bases of the junction left unmatched. Germline CDR1 reads LGHNA; CDR2 reads YNFKEQ. In DNA form, the CDR3 reads TGTGCCATAGGACAGGGGGATTATGGCTACACCTTC. Amino acid sequence: CAIGQGDYGYTF.

The V call is TRBV12-5, the J call TRBJ2-3; 8 nucleotides line up with TRBD2. This CDR3 has 15 amino acids. From germline, CDR1 is LGHNT and CDR2 FRNRAP. Unmatched junction bases numbered 10, after V lost 4 bases and J lost 7 bases. The CDR3 DNA reads TGTGCTAGTGGTTCAGGTGGACTAGCTGGGTATACGCAGTATTTT. Protein sequence: CASGSGGLAGYTQYF.

About this clone itself: In the same sample, other DNA sequences code for this CDR3. This chain links TRBV7-2 with TRBJ2-2; no firm D call. Germline V lookup: CDR1 SGHTA, CDR2 FQGNSA. The CDR3 runs to 12 residues. Deletions cut 5 bases from V and 1 base from J, with 2 bases between. CDR3 amino acids: CASSLNTGELFF. CDR3 DNA: TGTGCCAGCAGCCTGAACACCGGGGAGCTGTTTTTT.

This chain links TRBV11-2 with TRBJ2-7, with a weak D call TRBD2 (6 bases). CDR1 and CDR2 (germline): SGHAT, FQNNGV. Trimming took 3 bases from V and 2 from J, leaving 17 bases between them. This CDR3 has 16 amino acids. CDR3 region: CASSFTARDPPYEQYF. The CDR3 nucleotides are TGTGCCAGCAGCTTCACGGCGCGGGATCCCCCCTACGAGCAGTACTTC.

V gene TRBV9 combines with J gene TRBJ2-2; 9 bases are a match to TRBD1. Trimming removed 3 bases from V and 6 bases from J; junction bases left unmatched: 6. CDR1 is SGDLS and CDR2 is YYNGEE in the germline V gene. This CDR3 is 15 amino acids long. The CDR3 bases are TGTGCCAGCAGCGCCCGGGACAGGGAGGCCGGGGAGCTGTTTTTT. Translating it yields CASSARDREAGELFF.

This clone was seen only a few times. The genes are TRBV5-4 and TRBJ2-3, with 15 bases aligning to TRBD2. There are 17 residues in the CDR3. Trimming removed 4 bases from V and 2 bases from J; junction bases left unmatched: 5. CDR1 SGHNT and CDR2 YYREEE come from the germline V gene (reference sequence). CDR3 sequence reads: CASSPGTSGRNTDTQYF. As DNA, the CDR3 is TGTGCCAGCAGCCCCGGGACTAGCGGGAGGAACACAGATACGCAGTATTTT.

The chain couples TRBV5-5 to TRBJ2-1, with D unresolved. This CDR3 has 13 amino acids. Trimming took off 0 bases at V and 6 bases at J, with 7 bases between the two ends. Germline loops: CDR1 SGHKS, CDR2 YYEKEE (reference sequence). The CDR3 reads CASSLAAVNEQFF. Written as DNA, the CDR3 is TGTGCCAGCAGCTTGGCGGCGGTCAATGAGCAGTTCTTC.

The rearrangement joins TRBV7-2 to TRBJ2-5; 7 nucleotides agree with TRBD2. The CDR3 covers 15 residues. V shed 8 bases, J shed 4 bases, and the junction held 13 bases outside the gene matches. CDR1 and CDR2 (germline): SGHTA, FQGNSA. The CDR3 DNA follows: TGTGCCAGCCTTACCGGAAGCGGGACCCCAGAGACCCAGTACTTC. Translating it yields CASLTGSGTPETQYF.

The chain combines TRBV27 with TRBJ2-1, with D maybe TRBD1 (5 bases). CDR3 length equals 14 residues. Trimming took 2 bases from V and 7 from J, leaving 12 bases between them. Germline loops: CDR1 MNHEY, CDR2 SMNVEV (reference sequence). The CDR3, as DNA: TGTGCCAGCAGTTTACAGGGCCTTTCGAATGAGCAGTTCTTC. Translation gives CASSLQGLSNEQFF.

This rearrangement joins TRBV18 to TRBJ2-2; 8 bases line up with TRBD1. Germline trimming cut 3 bases from V and 2 bases from J; bases unmatched to any gene: 8. CDR1 and CDR2 (germline): KGHSH, LQKENI. There are 17 residues in the CDR3. CDR3 in amino acids: CASSPARQGSNTGELFF. The CDR3 DNA follows: TGTGCCAGCTCACCGGCGCGACAGGGGTCAAACACCGGGGAGCTGTTTTTT.